This TCR beta chain was identified in a study of T-cell reconstitution after alpha-beta-depleted transplantation in children. Molecular barcoding with unique molecular identifiers was used for the TCRbeta library. One entry per CDR3 protein, called by TCRdb with MiXCR from the PCR reads. Among a few hundred thousand distinct CDR3 sequences, approximately 12% were seen once, and the ten largest hold over 2%. Findings of the study overall: Several hundred rapidly expanded clones from non-depleted graft cells reportedly supplied alpha-beta T cells about two months post-transplant.

The V end was cut by 0 bases, the J end by 8 bases, with 6 bases between. Germline V gene lookup returns CDR1 SGHRS and CDR2 YFSETQ. The CDR3 is 13 residues long. Turning to this clonotype: Its antigen is undetermined.

This specimen consisted of PBMCs, mostly from graft donor cells, obtained 360 days after TCRalphabeta/CD19-depleted stem cell transplant. The chain employs TRBV5-1 and TRBJ1-6; no definite D call. This clonotype was sampled from a male patient under 18 who had a stem cell transplant for acute myeloid leukemia, so the T cells may come from the graft donor. The CDR3 reads CASSLGVDSPLHF. The CDR3 nucleotides are TGCGCCAGCAGCTTGGGAGTTGATTCACCCCTCCACTTT.